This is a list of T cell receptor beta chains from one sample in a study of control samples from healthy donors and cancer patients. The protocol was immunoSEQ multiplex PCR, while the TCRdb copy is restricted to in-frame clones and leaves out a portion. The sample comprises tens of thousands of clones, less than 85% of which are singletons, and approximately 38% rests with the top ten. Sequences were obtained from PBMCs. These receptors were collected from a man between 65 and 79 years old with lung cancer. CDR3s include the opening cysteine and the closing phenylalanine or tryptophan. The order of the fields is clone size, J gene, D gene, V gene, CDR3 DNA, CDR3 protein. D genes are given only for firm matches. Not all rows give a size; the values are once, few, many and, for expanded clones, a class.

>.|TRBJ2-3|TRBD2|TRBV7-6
TGTGCCAGCAGCTTGGTGGCGGGGGGTCAAAAAGATACGCAGTATTTT
CASSLVAGGQKDTQYF
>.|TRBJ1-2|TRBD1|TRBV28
TGTGCCAGCAGTTTAAGGGACAGGGTATGGTATGGCTACACCTTC
CASSLRDRVWYGYTF
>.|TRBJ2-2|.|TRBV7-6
TGTGCCAGCAGCGCGGGACGCCTGAACACCGGGGAGCTGTTTTTT
CASSAGRLNTGELFF
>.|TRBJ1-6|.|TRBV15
TGTGCCACCAGCAGAGAGGTACAGGTCCTCCTCCACTTT
CATSREVQVLLHF
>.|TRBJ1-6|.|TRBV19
TGTGCCAGTAGTATAAGGGACGGAAATTCACCCCTCCACTTT
CASSIRDGNSPLHF
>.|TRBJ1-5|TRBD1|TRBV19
TGTGCCAGTCGGGGGGGACAGAGCTATCAGCCCCAGCATTTT
CASRGGQSYQPQHF
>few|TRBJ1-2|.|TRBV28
TGTGCCAGCAGTAGACAGAAACTCTATGGCTACACCTTC
CASSRQKLYGYTF
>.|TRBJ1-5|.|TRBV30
TGTGCCTGGAGTGCGGGGAGTACGGGCAATCAGCCCCAGCATTTT
CAWSAGSTGNQPQHF
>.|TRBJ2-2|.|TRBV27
TGTGCCAGCAGTTTATGGGGGGCGCTAACCGGGGAGCTGTTTTTT
CASSLWGALTGELFF
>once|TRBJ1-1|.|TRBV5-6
TGTGCCAGCAGCTTGGTGGCGGCGAGGCACACTGAAGCTTTCTTT
CASSLVAARHTEAFF
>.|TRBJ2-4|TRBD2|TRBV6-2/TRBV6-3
TGTGCCAGCAGTTACCCCCCTTGGACTAGTCGGGACATTCAGTACTTC
CASSYPPWTSRDIQYF
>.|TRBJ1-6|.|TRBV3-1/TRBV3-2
TGTGCCAGCAGCCGCCGGGACACCCCGAGCAATTCACCCCTCCACTTT
CASSRRDTPSNSPLHF
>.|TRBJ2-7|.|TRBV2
TGTGCCAGCGGCTCACCGGATCCCTACGAGCAGTACTTC
CASGSPDPYEQYF
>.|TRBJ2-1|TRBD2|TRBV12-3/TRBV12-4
TGTGCCAGCAGTCCGGGACTAGCTGGTGAGCAGTTCTTC
CASSPGLAGEQFF
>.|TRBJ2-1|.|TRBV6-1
TGTGCCAGCAGTGAAAGGGTAGGGGCCTCCTACAATGAGCAGTTCTTC
CASSERVGASYNEQFF
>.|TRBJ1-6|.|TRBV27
TGTGCCAGCAGTAGGACAGTTCTCGGGTCACCCCTCCACTTT
CASSRTVLGSPLHF
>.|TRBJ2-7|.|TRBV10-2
TGCGCCAGCAGTGTGAACGGATACGAGCAGTACTTC
CASSVNGYEQYF
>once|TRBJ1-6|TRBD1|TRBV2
TGTGCCAGCACGATAGGGACAGCTTTTAATTCACCCCTCCACTTT
CASTIGTAFNSPLHF
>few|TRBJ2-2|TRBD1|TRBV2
TGTGCCAGCAGCGCCACAGGGGCCGGGGAGCTGTTTTTT
CASSATGAGELFF
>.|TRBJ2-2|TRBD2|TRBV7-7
TGTGCCACCAGGGAGGGAAGCCTGAACACCGGGGAGCTGTTTTTT
CATREGSLNTGELFF
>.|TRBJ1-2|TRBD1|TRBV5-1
TGCGCCAGCAGCGAAGATTCAGGGGGCTATGGCTACACCTTC
CASSEDSGGYGYTF
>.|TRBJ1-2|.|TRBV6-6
TGTGCCAGCAGAACTGCCCAGGGTTTTCGTGGCTACACCTTC
CASRTAQGFRGYTF
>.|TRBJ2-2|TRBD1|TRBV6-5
TGTGCCAGCAGTTACGCCGGGACAGGGATGACCGGGGAGCTGTTTTTT
CASSYAGTGMTGELFF
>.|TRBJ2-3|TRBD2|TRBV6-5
TGTGCCACCATGTCTGGCGGGGGGACGCAGTATTTT
CATMSGGGTQYF
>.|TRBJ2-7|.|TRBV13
TGTGCCAGCAGCCCCAGAGTGTTCTCCTACGAGCAGTACTTC
CASSPRVFSYEQYF
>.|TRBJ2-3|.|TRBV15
TGTGCCACCAGCAGAGATCCACAGGGTTCAGATACGCAGTATTTT
CATSRDPQGSDTQYF
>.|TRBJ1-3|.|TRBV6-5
TGTGCCAGCAAGCTAGGACAGTCCTCTGGAAACACCATATATTTT
CASKLGQSSGNTIYF
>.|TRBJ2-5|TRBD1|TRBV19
TGTGCCAGCCGCGGACAGGGATTGAGGCAAGAGACCCAGTACTTC
CASRGQGLRQETQYF
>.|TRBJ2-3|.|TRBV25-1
TGTGCCAGCAGTGCCGGCCCCCTTACAGATACGCAGTATTTT
CASSAGPLTDTQYF
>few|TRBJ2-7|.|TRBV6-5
TGTGCCAGCTGGGAGGCAGGCACCTACGAGCAGTACTTC
CASWEAGTYEQYF
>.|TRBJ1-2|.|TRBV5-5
TGTGCCAGCAGCCCCCCGGGACGGATCAACTATGGCTACACCTTC
CASSPPGRINYGYTF
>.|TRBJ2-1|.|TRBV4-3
TGCGCCAGCGCCGCCGCGGAGGGGACAGCGTGGAATGAGCAGTTCTTC
CASAAAEGTAWNEQFF
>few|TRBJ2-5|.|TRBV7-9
TGTGCCAGCAGCCCCACCCCTGGGTGGGGAGAGACCCAGTACTTC
CASSPTPGWGETQYF
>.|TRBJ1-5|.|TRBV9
TGTGCCAGCAGCGTAGAGTCATCGGGCCAGCCCCAGCATTTT
CASSVESSGQPQHF
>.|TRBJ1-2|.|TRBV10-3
TGTGCCATCAACCGGACACCTCCTGGCTATGGCTACACCTTC
CAINRTPPGYGYTF
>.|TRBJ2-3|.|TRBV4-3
TGCGCCAGCAGCCAGGGGGCGGGGGCTGTCACAGATACGCAGTATTTT
CASSQGAGAVTDTQYF
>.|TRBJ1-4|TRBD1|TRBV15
TGTGCCACCAGCGTCCGGGACAGGGTAGATGAAAAACTGTTTTTT
CATSVRDRVDEKLFF
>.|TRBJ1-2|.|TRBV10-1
TGCGCCAGCAGTCCGCAGGACGGGTATGGCTACACCTTC
CASSPQDGYGYTF
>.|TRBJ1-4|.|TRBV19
TGTGCCAGTAGCAAGGGTGATGAAAAACTGTTTTTT
CASSKGDEKLFF
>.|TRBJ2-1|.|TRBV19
TGTGCCAGTACCCCAAAGGGGGGCGGGGGCCAAAACAATGAGCAGTTCTTC
CASTPKGGGGQNNEQFF
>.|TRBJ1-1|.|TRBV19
TGTGCCAGTAGTGGCTGGGGGCGTGACACTGAAGCTTTCTTT
CASSGWGRDTEAFF
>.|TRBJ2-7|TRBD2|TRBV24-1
TGTGCCACCAGTGGCGGGACTAGCGGGGGCCTCTCCTACGAGCAGTACTTC
CATSGGTSGGLSYEQYF
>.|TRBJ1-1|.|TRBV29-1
TGCAGCGGTGGGAGTCGGGCTGAAGCTTTCTTT
CSGGSRAEAFF
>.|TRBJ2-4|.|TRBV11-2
TGTGCCAGCAGCTTAGCGGGGAAAGGGGTATACTTC
CASSLAGKGVYF
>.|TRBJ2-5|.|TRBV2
TGTGCCAGCAGGGCAGGGGCGCAGGAGACCCAGTACTTC
CASRAGAQETQYF
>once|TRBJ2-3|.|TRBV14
TGTGCCAGCAGCAAGGCGGATTGGACAGATACGCAGTATTTT
CASSKADWTDTQYF
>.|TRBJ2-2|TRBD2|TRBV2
TGTGCCAGCAGAGTTGAGGGGAGGGCCGGGGAGCTGTTTTTT
CASRVEGRAGELFF
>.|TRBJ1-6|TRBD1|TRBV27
TGTGCCAGCAGTCCAGACAGGGGGGGGAATTCACCCCTCCACTTT
CASSPDRGGNSPLHF
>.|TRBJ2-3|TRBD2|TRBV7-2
TGTGCCAGCAGCCCCTTACCGGGACTAGCTATCGCAGATACGCAGTATTTT
CASSPLPGLAIADTQYF
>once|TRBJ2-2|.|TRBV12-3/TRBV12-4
TGTGCCAGCAGTCCCCTACAGGGAGGGGAGCTGTTTTTT
CASSPLQGGELFF
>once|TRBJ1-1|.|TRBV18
TGTGCCAGCTCACCCCTTATGGCGGATGGCTTGAACACTGAAGCTTTCTTT
CASSPLMADGLNTEAFF
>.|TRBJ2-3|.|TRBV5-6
TGTGCCAGCAGAATCGGGAGCACAGATACGCAGTATTTT
CASRIGSTDTQYF
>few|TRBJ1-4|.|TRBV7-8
TGTGCCAGCAGCTTAGCGTTGGGACGACATAATGAAAAACTGTTTTTT
CASSLALGRHNEKLFF
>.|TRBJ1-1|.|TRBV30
TGTGCCTGGAGTCGGGCAGGGAACACTGAAGCTTTCTTT
CAWSRAGNTEAFF
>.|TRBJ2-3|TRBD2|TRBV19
TGTGCCAGTAAAGGGAGGGTAGATACGCAGTATTTT
CASKGRVDTQYF
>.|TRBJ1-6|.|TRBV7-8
TGTGCCAGCAGCTTATTAGGTATTGGACAGAATAATTCACCCCTCCACTTT
CASSLLGIGQNNSPLHF
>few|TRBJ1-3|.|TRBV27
TGTGCCAGCAGTTCCCCAGGGCAAGGAAACACCATATATTTT
CASSSPGQGNTIYF
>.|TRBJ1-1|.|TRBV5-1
TGCGCCAGCAGCACTGCCGGGACAAGAATGAACACTGAAGCTTTCTTT
CASSTAGTRMNTEAFF
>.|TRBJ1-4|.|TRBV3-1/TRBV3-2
TGTGCCAGCAGCCAAGTCCCACCGGGATATAATGAAAAACTGTTTTTT
CASSQVPPGYNEKLFF